What follows is one T cell receptor beta chain and its context. The antigen is undetermined. The V segment lost 1 base and the J segment 0 bases; nucleotides outside the gene matches: 3. The CDR3 is made up of 15 amino acids. Germline CDR1 SEHNR, CDR2 FQNEAQ (reference sequence). Use of 60 Vbeta and 13 Jbeta primers characterized the PCR. Libraries were prepared by immunoSEQ multiplex PCR; TCRdb keeps only in-frame clonotypes and omits some of them. The table lists approximately 150,000 clones, approximately 70% of them singletons. The record originates from a study of cytomegalovirus exposure and HLA in healthy donors. Study-wide context: Membership in the Caucasian-associated ancestry cluster was found for around 81% of about 430 genotyped donors. General study findings and limits: Most TCR sequences showed up rarely, but some public TCRs showed up in many donors. Later on, an analysis tied 15,000 to 20,000 TCR beta sequences to HLA alleles at 0.05 false discovery rate.

Sequenced material: PBMCs. This receptor was obtained from a human donor in good health. This rearrangement joins TRBV7-9 to TRBJ2-7; the match to TRBD1 covers 7 bases. CDR3 nucleotide sequence: TGTGCCAGCAGCTTAGACCAGGGGGTCTCCTACGAGCAGTACTTC. Amino acid sequence: CASSLDQGVSYEQYF. Using reference TRBV7-9 and TRBJ2-7 for the parts outside the CDR3, the full variable domain is DTGVSQNPRHKITKRGQNVTFRCDPISEHNRLYWYRQTLGQGPEFLTYFQNEAQLEKSRLLSDRFSAERPKGSFSTLEIQRTEQGDSAMYLCASSLDQGVSYEQYFGPGTRLTVT.